This T cell receptor beta chain was identified in a study of OX40 agonist ivuxolimab in advanced cancers. Across the study: Dose-escalation patients' cancers were hepatocellular carcinoma, melanoma, renal cell or head and neck cancer. Findings of the study overall: Expanded clones were, on average, more numerous among CD8+ T cells than CD4+. Clonal expansion was among the lowest in partial responders at 0.1-3.0 mg/kg, especially CD8+.

TCRdb's copy holds only in-frame clones and misses some; the assay was immunoSEQ multiplex PCR. Altogether 78,000 or so clones are present, approximately 91% being singletons, with the ten largest covering 0.75% to 0.85%. For this clone: What it binds is not known.

Sequencing used CD4+ or CD8+ T cells sorted from blood, obtained in a trial of the OX40 agonist ivuxolimab. The TCR was taken from an adult with an advanced solid tumor such as melanoma, head and neck, liver or kidney cancer.

In DNA, the CDR3 is TGTGCCAGCTCACCAGGAGTAGCGGGGGGGACCAAAAACATTCAGTACTTC. This sequence encodes CASSPGVAGGTKNIQYF. The rearrangement joins TRBV18 to TRBJ2-4; 11 positions match TRBD2. The CDR3 loop spans 17 amino acids. V lost 2 bases and J lost 2; bases outside the gene matches: 5. Germline loops: CDR1 KGHSH, CDR2 LQKENI.